This TCR beta chain comes out of a study of blood T cell repertoires in COVID-19. Across the whole study: From the United States, Italy and Spain came samples of acute and convalescent COVID-19. Nucleic acid was either cDNA or gDNA, and it came from T cells, B-cell-depleted T cells, or PBMCs.

Germline lookup yields CDR1 SGHTA and CDR2 FQGTGA. Trimming took off 5 bases at V and 6 bases at J, with 20 bases between the two ends. This CDR3 is 16 amino acids long. Patients from Seattle were sampled longitudinally, starting during active infection. Study processing details: From reference gene primer amplification, estimates of nucleated cell counts were derived. Data came from immunoSEQ multiplex PCR; TCRdb stores just in-frame clones and leaves some out. The V and J calls and clone size come from that table; D and trimming were worked out from the DNA. The profile shows nearly 350,000 clones, about 90% of them singletons.

The clonotype comes from a woman aged 45 to 65 with COVID-19, enrolled during active disease. Sequencing input: peripheral blood. The chain employs TRBV7-3 and TRBJ2-1, with a weak D call TRBD1 (7 bases). CDR3 DNA sequence: TGTGCCAGCAGCCCCAACCGGAGGGGACAGCTCAATGAGCAGTTCTTC. Encoded protein: CASSPNRRGQLNEQFF.